Each of the 19 T cell receptor beta chains below was sequenced from the same sample in a study of CDR3 diversity in severe acne. MiXCR was run by TCRdb on the PCR reads, yielding one entry per CDR3 protein. The sample lists about 85,000 distinct CDR3 sequences, 45% to 55% seen once, with around 9.1% in the top ten. Sample: blood. The origin of the receptors is a male donor in good health, serving as a control.

Of note for this clonotype: With a much larger clone just one base away, this may be a read error. The V call is TRBV9, the J call TRBJ1-6; unclear D gene. The length of the CDR3 is 12 residues. Germline CDR1 and CDR2: SGDLS and YYNGEE. The CDR3 nucleotides are TGTGCCAGCAGTGATCCTAATTCACCCCCCCACTTT. Translating gives CASSDPNSPPHF.

This chain links TRBV20-1 with TRBJ2-1, with TRBD2 identical over 7 bases. CDR1 DFQATT and CDR2 SNEGSKA come from the germline V gene (reference sequence). The V and J ends lost 3 bases and 0 bases, in that order; junction bases with no gene match: 8. CDR3 length: 16 residues. The CDR3 DNA sequence: TGCAGTGCTAGTAGGCTAGCGGACGCCTCCTACAATGAGCAGTTCTTC. Protein: CSASRLADASYNEQFF.

The sample holds many counts of this clonotype. This chain connects TRBV30 to TRBJ1-3; D ambiguous. CDR3 length equals 15 residues. Trimming shortened V by 4 bases and J by 3 bases, and 16 bases separated the two germline ends. Germline CDR1 and CDR2: GTSNPN and SVGIG (reference sequence). CDR3 protein: CAWNPPGTYGNTIYF. CDR3 sequence (DNA): TGTGCCTGGAACCCCCCTGGAACGTATGGAAACACCATATATTTT.

Only a few counts were recorded for this clonotype. This rearrangement joins TRBV7-9 to TRBJ1-2; TRBD1 agrees at 7 bases. The CDR3 contains 16 residues. Trimming removed 5 bases from V and 6 bases from J; junction bases left unmatched: 15. Per the germline V gene, CDR1 is SEHNR and CDR2 is FQNEAQ (reference sequence). The CDR3 loop is CASSPQTGYRAHGYTF. In nucleotides, the CDR3 is TGTGCCAGCAGCCCGCAGACAGGGTACCGCGCGCATGGCTACACCTTC.

This clonotype has just a few counts. This sequence joins TRBV20-1 and TRBJ2-1; TRBD2 matches at 11 bases. The trim removed 5 bases at V and 3 bases at J, leaving 6 bases unmatched. CDR1 and CDR2 from the germline V gene are DFQATT and SNEGSKA (reference sequence). The CDR3 is 15 amino acids. In DNA, the CDR3 is TGCAGTGCTCGCAAGACTAGCGGGAACTACAATGAGCAGTTCTTC. This gives the protein CSARKTSGNYNEQFF.

This clonotype was seen just once. The chain recombines TRBV7-2 with TRBJ2-7, with 10 bases that match TRBD2. The J call may be in error: the DNA end matches TRBJ2-1 better. The CDR3 spans 14 residues. Germline V gives CDR1 SGHTA, CDR2 FQGNSA. The CDR3 DNA reads as TGTGCCAGCAGCTTAGCCAGCGGGAGGGATGAGCAGTTCTTC. Translating gives CASSLASGRDEQFF.

This clonotype was detected ten times or more. This rearrangement joins TRBV27 to TRBJ2-1, with a tentative D call TRBD1 (5 bases). Looked up from germline, CDR1 is MNHEY and CDR2 is SMNVEV (reference sequence). V shed 5 bases and J shed 5 bases, with 13 bases lying between them. CDR3 length: 14 amino acids. The CDR3 DNA follows: TGTGCCAGCAGTAAGGGGCTAACCGACAATGAGCAGTTCTTC. This translates into CASSKGLTDNEQFF.

This sequence joins TRBV14 and TRBJ1-2; tentatively, D is TRBD1 (6 bases). Trimming took off 5 bases at V and 0 bases at J, with 7 bases between the two ends. The CDR3 is made up of 13 amino acids. Germline lookup yields CDR1 SGHDN and CDR2 FVKESK. The CDR3: CASSWTANYGYTF. CDR3 nucleotides: TGTGCCAGCAGCTGGACAGCTAACTATGGCTACACCTTC.

The CDR3 here is CASSSSSSTVNSPLHF. The CDR3 DNA is TGTGCCAGCAGCAGCAGCAGCAGCACAGTTAATTCACCCCTCCACTTT. The rearrangement joins TRBV7-2 to TRBJ1-6, with unresolved D. The ends were cut back, 5 bases at V and 6 bases at J, with 17 bases in the middle. Germline CDR1 and CDR2: SGHTA and FQGNSA. The CDR3 spans 16 residues.

This clonotype appeared a few times. The chain joins TRBV9 to TRBJ1-1; no definite D call. V lost 4 bases, J lost 1 base, and 8 bases lay in between. The CDR3 is 13 residues long. Germline V lookup: CDR1 SGDLS, CDR2 YYNGEE. DNA of the CDR3: TGTGCCAGCAGCATCACCGCGAACACTGAAGCTTTCTTT. Protein: CASSITANTEAFF.

This rearrangement joins TRBV25-1 to TRBJ1-2; TRBD1 matches at 10 bases. The CDR3 length is 15 residues. Trimming at V came to 3 bases and at J to 7 bases, leaving 8 bases not matched to a gene. The germline CDR1 and CDR2 sequences are MGHDK and SYGVNS. CDR3 sequence: CASSDQTGGEVGYTF. CDR3 DNA sequence: TGTGCCAGCAGTGATCAGACAGGGGGCGAAGTTGGCTACACCTTC.

A note on this clonotype: This clone may be a read error of a much larger clone one base away. This chain joins TRBV2 and TRBJ2-7; TRBD2 agrees at 7 bases. The V segment lost 7 bases and the J segment 7 bases; nucleotides outside the gene matches: 7. The CDR3 is made up of 12 amino acids. Germline values: CDR1 SNHLY, CDR2 FYNNEI. The CDR3 region has the DNA TGTGCCAGCACGTCGGGAGCGGGGGAGCAGTACTTC. Translated: CASTSGAGEQYF.

V usage is TRBV7-9 and J usage is TRBJ2-7, with unresolved D. The V end was cut by 7 bases, the J end by 3 bases, with 10 bases between. Germline values: CDR1 SEHNR, CDR2 FQNEAQ (reference sequence). The CDR3 spans 12 residues. CDR3 DNA sequence: TGTGCCAGCAAGGCAGCACTCTACGAGCAGTACTTC. As protein: CASKAALYEQYF.

V usage is TRBV6-7 and J usage is TRBJ1-2; D is undetermined. TRBV6-7 is known as an ORF, though its function is uncertain. CDR3 size: 15 residues. Trimming took 7 bases from V and 2 from J, leaving 17 bases between them. The CDR3 loop is CASNLGGGINYGYTF. The CDR3 DNA follows: TGTGCCAGCAATCTGGGTGGAGGGATCAACTATGGCTACACCTTC.

Details on this clonotype: This may be a read error, as it is one base from a much larger clone. The CDR3 ends on some other residue instead of the conserved phenylalanine or tryptophan, so this is likely a read error. This chain connects TRBV11-3 to TRBJ1-6, with a possible D match to TRBD1 (5 bases). V was trimmed by 5 bases and J by 12 bases, leaving 20 bases between them. Germline V gene sequence: CDR1 SGHNT, CDR2 YENEEA. The CDR3 contains 15 residues. In DNA, the CDR3 is TGTGCCAGCAGCGGGGGGGGGTCAACCACGCGACCCCTCCACCTT. Translating gives CASSGGGSTTRPLHL.

Of note for this clonotype: A junction end diverges from the germline sequence, so it may reflect a read error. CDR3 nucleotide sequence: TGTGCCAGCAGCTTTAGCACCACCTCCCACGAGCAGTACTTC. It encodes CASSFSTTSHEQYF. J is TRBJ2-7 and V is TRBV7-8, with D unclear. CDR3 length equals 14 residues. Germline V gene lookup returns CDR1 SGHVS and CDR2 FQNEAQ.

The genes are TRBV20-1 and TRBJ1-2; no firm D call. Germline-derived CDR1 and CDR2 are DFQATT and SNEGSKA (reference sequence). The CDR3 loop spans 13 amino acids. V dropped 5 bases and J dropped 7 bases, with 17 bases sitting between them. CDR3 sequence (DNA): TGCAGTGCTCCGTCGAAAGAGGGCGGTGGCTACACCTTC. Protein sequence: CSAPSKEGGGYTF.

This clonotype is medium-sized (0.01 to 0.1%). The CDR3 DNA reads TGTGCCACCAGTGATTTGGGAGATACGCAGTATTTT. Residues: CATSDLGDTQYF. The rearrangement links TRBV24-1 to TRBJ2-3; D remains unclear. The germline V gene encodes CDR1 KGHDR and CDR2 SFDVKD. V dropped 0 bases and J dropped 5 bases, with 2 bases sitting between them. The CDR3 spans 12 residues.

This rearrangement joins TRBV2 to TRBJ2-7; a possible D gene is TRBD1 (6 bases). The closer fit of TRBJ2-1 to the DNA end suggests the J call may be wrong. The germline V gene has CDR1 SNHLY and CDR2 FYNNEI. CDR3 length: 10 residues. This CDR3 reads CASGGREQFF. The CDR3 DNA sequence: TGTGCCAGCGGGGGCCGTGAGCAGTTCTTC.